A single sample is the source of the 16 T cell receptor beta chains below, sequenced in a study of T-cell reconstitution after alpha-beta-depleted transplantation in children. The TCRbeta library was prepared with unique molecular identifiers. TCRdb itself ran the PCR reads through MiXCR, one entry per CDR3 protein. The table lists some 290,000 distinct CDR3 sequences, roughly 25% of them singletons. Here the sequenced sample was PBMCs, mostly from graft donor cells, taken 180 days after TCRalphabeta/CD19-depleted stem cell transplant. The receptors here all came from a male patient younger than 18 who had a stem cell transplant for acute lymphoblastic leukemia, so the T cells may come from the graft donor.

The chain links TRBV20-1 to TRBJ2-2; D ambiguous. V dropped 6 bases and J dropped 7 bases, with 18 bases sitting between them. Germline lookup yields CDR1 DFQATT and CDR2 SNEGSKA (reference sequence). The CDR3 is 14 residues long. This CDR3 reads CSATSSWNGGELFF. The CDR3 DNA reads as TGCAGTGCAACAAGTAGCTGGAACGGCGGGGAGCTGTTTTTT.

In its sample, this clonotype was seen a few times. The chain carries TRBV20-1 and TRBJ2-2; TRBD2 matches 7 bases. The germline V gene has CDR1 DFQATT and CDR2 SNEGSKA (reference sequence). V shed 3 bases, J shed 3 bases, and the junction held 10 bases outside the gene matches. The CDR3 runs to 16 residues. CDR3 coding DNA: TGCAGTGCTAGTAATCCAAGCGGGAAGTACACCGGGGAGCTGTTTTTT. Translated: CSASNPSGKYTGELFF.

There are a few counts of this clonotype. The rearrangement links TRBV7-2 to TRBJ2-1; D is unclear. V was trimmed by 4 bases and J by 3 bases, leaving 10 bases between them. This CDR3 is 14 amino acids long. CDR1 SGHTA and CDR2 FQGNSA come from the germline V gene. CDR3 nucleotide sequence: TGTGCCAGCAGCTACCATCTCAGCTACAATGAGCAGTTCTTC. Amino acids: CASSYHLSYNEQFF.

This clonotype was recorded a few times. The chain employs TRBV20-1 and TRBJ1-4, with D perhaps matching TRBD1 (5 bases). Germline V lookup: CDR1 DFQATT, CDR2 SNEGSKA (reference sequence). V was trimmed by 1 base and J by 5 bases, leaving 11 bases between them. CDR3 length equals 14 residues. CDR3 region: CSARGWDPNEKLFF. In DNA form, the CDR3 reads TGCAGTGCTAGAGGATGGGACCCCAATGAAAAACTGTTTTTT.

The gene calls are TRBV9 and TRBJ2-5; the D gene is possibly TRBD1 (7 bases). V lost 0 bases and J 5 bases, leaving 14 bases between the germline ends. From germline, CDR1 is SGDLS and CDR2 YYNGEE. This CDR3 is built from 15 residues. The CDR3 reads CASSVGGGGWETQYF. Here the CDR3 DNA reads TGTGCCAGCAGCGTAGGCGGAGGGGGCTGGGAGACCCAGTACTTC.

The chain joins TRBV20-1 to TRBJ2-5, with 12 bases lining up with TRBD2. CDR3 size: 14 residues. V was pared by 6 bases and J by 1 base, with 3 bases of the junction left unmatched. CDR1 DFQATT and CDR2 SNEGSKA come from the germline V gene (reference sequence). The CDR3 here is CSAASGRAQETQYF. The DNA of the CDR3 is TGCAGTGCCGCTAGCGGGAGGGCCCAAGAGACCCAGTACTTC.

V gene TRBV20-1 combines with J gene TRBJ2-2; D gene ambiguous. Germline values: CDR1 DFQATT, CDR2 SNEGSKA (reference sequence). Trimming cost V 3 bases and J 3 bases, with 8 bases left between them. The length of the CDR3 is 13 residues. The chain's CDR3 is CSARGWDTGELFF. The DNA for the CDR3 is TGCAGTGCTAGGGGGTGGGACACCGGGGAGCTGTTTTTT.

The chain employs TRBV5-4 and TRBJ2-3; 9 bases are a match to TRBD1. CDR3 length equals 17 residues. The ends lost 4 bases at V and 3 bases at J; junction bases unmatched: 12. CDR1 is SGHNT and CDR2 is YYREEE in the germline V gene (reference sequence). Here the CDR3 reads CASSLGQGPARTDTQYF. DNA for the CDR3: TGTGCCAGCAGCCTCGGACAGGGGCCTGCTAGAACAGATACGCAGTATTTT.

In this sample, this clonotype turned up many times. The chain has TRBV7-2 and TRBJ1-1; D ambiguous. Per the germline V gene, CDR1 is SGHTA and CDR2 is FQGNSA. CDR3 length: 13 residues. V lost 2 bases to trimming and J lost 6 bases, with 10 bases between them. The CDR3 coding sequence is TGTGCCAGCAGCTTACGCTCAGGCTCTGAAGCTTTCTTT. This sequence encodes CASSLRSGSEAFF. The whole variable domain, filled in from reference TRBV7-2 and TRBJ1-1, reads GAGVSQSPSNKVTEKGKDVELRCDPISGHTALYWYRQSLGQGLEFLIYFQGNSAPDKSGLPSDRFSAERTGGSVSTLTIQRTQQEDSAVYLCASSLRSGSEAFFGQGTRLTVV.

This clonotype was counted between two and nine times. CDR3 DNA: TGTGCCAGCAGGTCTTTCTTCCGACAGGGGGCCTATGGCTACACCTTC. It translates to CASRSFFRQGAYGYTF. V usage is TRBV27 and J usage is TRBJ1-2, with TRBD1 matching over 10 bases. Losses at the gene ends were 6 bases for V and 4 bases for J; bases not matched to a gene: 11. The length of the CDR3 is 16 residues. The germline CDR1 and CDR2 sequences are MNHEY and SMNVEV (reference sequence).

The chain recombines TRBV24-1 with TRBJ2-1; unclear D gene. Trimming shortened V by 1 base and J by 5 bases, and 2 bases separated the two germline ends. CDR1 is KGHDR, CDR2 SFDVKD, per germline. The CDR3 runs 12 residues. The CDR3 region has the DNA TGTGCCACCAGTGATTTTGACAATGAGCAGTTCTTC. Its protein is CATSDFDNEQFF.

The chain has TRBV4-1 and TRBJ2-7; 13 nucleotides line up with TRBD2. The V gene end was trimmed by 5 bases and the J gene end by 5 bases; junction bases not matched to a gene: 15. The germline V gene encodes CDR1 MGHRA and CDR2 YSYEKL. This CDR3 is 18 amino acids long. Here the CDR3 DNA reads TGCGCCAGCAGCAAAGGACTAGCGGGAGTTGATATGCAGGACGAGCAGTACTTC. It specifies CASSKGLAGVDMQDEQYF.

The chain employs TRBV5-1 and TRBJ1-1; no definite D call. CDR1 SGHRS and CDR2 YFSETQ come from the germline V gene. This CDR3 has 16 residues. Between the trimmed V and J ends, which lost 0 bases and 5 bases, there was a span of 17 bases. The CDR3 region is CASSLENSLWGTEAFF. In nucleotides, the CDR3 is TGCGCCAGCAGCTTGGAGAACAGCTTATGGGGAACTGAAGCTTTCTTT.

In this sample, this clonotype turned up a few times. This chain links TRBV24-1 with TRBJ2-4, with D hard to call. This CDR3 is built from 13 residues. V shed 4 bases and J shed 3 bases, with 6 bases lying between them. Germline lookup yields CDR1 KGHDR and CDR2 SFDVKD. CDR3 protein: CATSERFKNIQYF. CDR3 DNA: TGTGCCACCAGTGAAAGGTTCAAAAACATTCAGTACTTC.

The V call is TRBV25-1, the J call TRBJ2-1; 9 bases agree with TRBD1. CDR1 is MGHDK and CDR2 is SYGVNS in the germline V gene. This CDR3 is 16 amino acids long. Trimming removed 1 base from V and 2 bases from J; junction bases left unmatched: 3. CDR3 amino acids: CASSESTGGAYNEQFF. The CDR3 DNA reads as TGTGCCAGCAGTGAATCAACAGGGGGCGCCTACAATGAGCAGTTCTTC.

This clonotype was seen a handful of times. This rearrangement joins TRBV12-5 to TRBJ2-7, with 9 bases matching TRBD2. The CDR3 length is 16 residues. Trimming at V came to 5 bases and at J to 2 bases, leaving 10 bases not matched to a gene. Germline V CDR1 and CDR2: LGHNT, FRNRAP. CDR3 coding DNA: TGTGCTAGTGGTCCCACTAGCGGGCCCCTTACCTACGAGCAGTACTTC. Its protein product is CASGPTSGPLTYEQYF. Using reference TRBV12-5 and TRBJ2-7 for the parts outside the CDR3, the full variable domain is DARVTQTPRHKVTEMGQEVTMRCQPILGHNTVFWYRQTMMQGLELLAYFRNRAPLDDSGMPKDRFSAEMPDATLATLKIQPSEPRDSAVYFCASGPTSGPLTYEQYFGPGTRLTVT.